A selection of T cell receptor beta chains follows, all from one sample in a study of blood T cell repertoires in COVID-19. Generated by immunoSEQ multiplex PCR, the TCRdb table keeps only in-frame clones and is missing some. The profile shows 95,000 to 150,000 clones, around nine tenths of them singletons. Sequencing was performed on peripheral blood. The receptors were gathered from a woman in her forties or fifties with active or convalescent COVID-19. Each CDR3 is given with its conserved first and last residue. D genes are given only for firm matches. Clone size is not always given. Where it is, it says once, few, many or a class for expanded clones.

v_call	j_call	clone_size	d_call	cdr3_aa	cdr3_nt
TRBV27	TRBJ2-7	-	-	CASMELAGRYEQYF	TGTGCCAGCATGGAATTGGCAGGGAGGTACGAGCAGTACTTC
TRBV5-5	TRBJ2-5	-	TRBD2	CASSLAPTSGGRETQYF	TGTGCCAGCAGCTTGGCCCCGACTAGCGGGGGCCGAGAGACCCAGTACTTC
TRBV7-2	TRBJ2-1	-	TRBD2	CASSFHRLATYNEQFF	TGTGCCAGCAGCTTCCACCGACTAGCTACCTACAATGAGCAGTTCTTC
TRBV7-9	TRBJ1-6	-	-	CASQVNNSPLHF	TGTGCCAGCCAGGTTAATAATTCACCCCTCCACTTT
TRBV7-6	TRBJ2-4	-	TRBD2	CASSLESLDGGIQYF	TGTGCCAGCAGCTTAGAGTCGTTGGACGGGGGGATTCAGTACTTC
TRBV11-2	TRBJ1-2	-	-	CASSLAGGDGYTF	TGTGCCAGCAGCTTAGCGGGAGGGGACGGCTACACCTTC
TRBV11-2	TRBJ1-4	-	-	CASSFTLATNEKLFF	TGTGCCAGCAGCTTCACTCTTGCAACTAATGAAAAACTGTTTTTT
TRBV5-8	TRBJ2-5	-	TRBD1	CASSLGNRGPETQYF	TGTGCCAGCAGCTTGGGAAACAGGGGGCCCGAGACCCAGTACTTC
TRBV7-6	TRBJ2-3	-	-	CASSDTGDSYTDTQYF	TGTGCCAGCAGCGACACGGGGGACAGCTACACAGATACGCAGTATTTT
TRBV5-1	TRBJ2-7	-	TRBD2	CASSLGTSGIEQYF	TGCGCCAGCAGCTTGGGGACTAGCGGGATCGAGCAGTACTTC
TRBV19	TRBJ1-4	-	TRBD1	CASSLSTGSHEKLFF	TGTGCCAGTAGTCTTTCGACAGGGTCGCATGAAAAACTGTTTTTT
TRBV6-5	TRBJ2-2	-	-	CASLLGSRGTGELFF	TGTGCCAGCCTACTTGGATCGCGAGGTACCGGGGAGCTGTTTTTT
TRBV10-3	TRBJ2-7	-	TRBD2	CAISVRGTSGSSYEQYF	TGTGCCATCAGTGTTCGTGGGACTAGCGGGTCCTCCTACGAGCAGTACTTC
TRBV6-5	TRBJ1-4	-	-	CASSYSQGVGEKLFF	TGTGCCAGCAGTTACTCGCAAGGGGTTGGTGAAAAACTGTTTTTT
TRBV5-5	TRBJ2-2	-	TRBD1	CASSPGGANTGELFF	TGTGCCAGCAGCCCAGGGGGCGCGAACACCGGGGAGCTGTTTTTT
TRBV7-2	TRBJ1-2	-	-	CASSLDRLGYTF	TGTGCCAGCAGCTTAGACAGGCTTGGCTACACCTTC
TRBV18	TRBJ2-3	-	-	CASSPGASADTQYF	TGTGCCAGCTCACCAGGGGCTAGCGCAGATACGCAGTATTTT
TRBV5-6	TRBJ2-7	-	-	CASSLDIKGYEQYF	TGTGCCAGCAGCTTGGACATCAAGGGGTACGAGCAGTACTTC
TRBV24-1	TRBJ2-5	-	TRBD1	CATSGGGRETQYF	TGTGCCACCAGTGGAGGGGGCAGAGAGACCCAGTACTTC
TRBV7-3	TRBJ2-1	-	-	CASSFQLLADRDEQFF	TGTGCCAGCAGCTTCCAATTGCTAGCAGATAGGGATGAGCAGTTCTTC
TRBV6-5	TRBJ1-4	-	TRBD1	CASSDRAGEKLFF	TGTGCCAGCAGCGACAGGGCGGGTGAAAAACTGTTTTTT
TRBV2	TRBJ1-5	-	-	CASRGALQPQHF	TGTGCCAGCAGGGGGGCTCTACAGCCCCAGCATTTT
TRBV5-1	TRBJ2-3	-	-	CASSFGGRVTDTQYF	TGCGCCAGCAGCTTCGGCGGGCGGGTCACAGATACGCAGTATTTT
TRBV10-3	TRBJ2-7	-	-	CAISELLVFHEQYF	TGTGCCATCAGTGAGTTACTAGTTTTCCACGAGCAGTACTTC
TRBV11-2	TRBJ2-7	-	-	CASSPLRYAEQYF	TGTGCCAGCAGCCCCCTCAGGTATGCGGAGCAGTACTTC
TRBV20-1	TRBJ2-7	-	TRBD2	CSASLPGRRGGEQYF	TGCAGTGCTAGTTTACCGGGGCGGCGGGGGGGCGAGCAGTACTTC
TRBV9	TRBJ2-1	-	-	CASSYGSHNEQFF	TGTGCCAGCAGCTACGGGTCACACAATGAGCAGTTCTTC
TRBV7-3	TRBJ1-1	once	-	CASSFAGNTEAFF	TGTGCCAGCAGCTTTGCAGGGAACACTGAAGCTTTCTTT
TRBV28	TRBJ2-7	-	-	CASSSGQGTYEQYF	TGTGCCAGCAGTTCTGGGCAGGGGACCTACGAGCAGTACTTC
TRBV10-3	TRBJ2-3	-	TRBD2	CAISDSQRELDTQYF	TGTGCCATCAGTGATTCCCAGCGGGAACTAGATACGCAGTATTTT